The 12 T cell receptor beta chains reported below all come from one sample, sequenced in a study of T cells in Graves' hyperthyroidism and ophthalmopathy. Researchers took RNA transcripts and amplified the TCR beta CDR3 regions from them. The TCR CDR3 was amplified in a first-round RT-PCR using the HTBI primer set. TCRdb used MiXCR to reprocess the multiplex PCR reads, holding one entry per CDR3 protein. The table records around 620,000 distinct CDR3 sequences, 46% of them present only once. Input material: peripheral blood or thyroid tissue (not recorded which). All receptors derive from an adult woman with Graves' disease, either hyperthyroidism or ophthalmopathy (not recorded which).

The gene calls are TRBV6-5 and TRBJ1-1; perhaps TRBD1 as D (5 bases). The CDR3 covers 15 residues. CDR1 and CDR2 (germline): MNHEY, SVGAGI. Between the trimmed V and J ends, which lost 4 bases and 8 bases, there was a span of 20 bases. Here the CDR3 reads CASSLGTPTNREAFF. The CDR3 coding sequence is TGTGCCAGCAGTTTAGGGACTCCTACTAACAGGGAAGCTTTCTTT.

The genes are TRBV2 and TRBJ1-5; D gene uncertain. The V end was cut by 0 bases, the J end by 6 bases, with 15 bases between. Germline lookup yields CDR1 SNHLY and CDR2 FYNNEI. This CDR3 contains 16 residues. The CDR3 spells CASSEAERAGSQPQHF. The CDR3 DNA is TGTGCCAGCAGTGAAGCGGAACGCGCGGGGAGTCAGCCCCAGCATTTT. Combining the CDR3 with reference TRBV2 and TRBJ1-5 gives the whole variable domain EPEVTQTPSHQVTQMGQEVILRCVPISNHLYFYWYRQILGQKVEFLVSFYNNEISEKSEIFDDQFSVERPDGSNFTLKIRSTKLEDSAMYFCASSEAERAGSQPQHFGDGTRLSIL.

This clonotype was counted at least ten times. The chain uses TRBV9 and TRBJ2-7; D remains ambiguous. The CDR3 sequence is 14 residues long. Between the trimmed V and J ends, which lost 4 bases and 6 bases, there was a span of 17 bases. Germline V gives CDR1 SGDLS, CDR2 YYNGEE. CDR3 sequence: CASSQTGSTGEQYF. Written as DNA, the CDR3 is TGTGCCAGCAGCCAAACCGGGTCAACGGGCGAGCAGTACTTC.

This clonotype was recorded many times. V gene TRBV20-1 combines with J gene TRBJ2-5; no reliable D call. The germline CDR1 and CDR2 sequences are DFQATT and SNEGSKA (reference sequence). This CDR3 contains 13 residues. V gave up 5 bases and J gave up 2 bases, with 12 bases separating them. The CDR3 sequence is CSASRYLQETQYF. The CDR3 DNA follows: TGCAGTGCTTCTCGCTACCTACAAGAGACCCAGTACTTC.

The chain links TRBV5-1 to TRBJ2-3; 11 bases align to TRBD2. The J segment lost 2 bases and the V segment lost 7 bases, leaving 9 bases of the junction unmatched. This CDR3 spans 16 amino acids. Per germline, CDR1 SGHRS and CDR2 YFSETQ. The CDR3 DNA reads as TGCGCCAGCTCCGGCCCTAGCGGGAGGTCCACAGATACGCAGTATTTT. This translates into CASSGPSGRSTDTQYF. The full variable domain, in which reference TRBV5-1 and TRBJ2-3 provide the parts outside the CDR3, is KAGVTQTPRYLIKTRGQQVTLSCSPISGHRSVSWYQQTPGQGLQFLFEYFSETQRNKGNFPGRFSGRQFSNSRSEMNVSTLELGDSALYLCASSGPSGRSTDTQYFGPGTRLTVL.

This clonotype was picked up many times. The CDR3 nucleotides are TGCCTTGGACAGGGGGCCCCACCGAACACCGGGGAGCTGTTTTTT. Translated, it gives CLGQGAPPNTGELFF. The V and J genes are TRBV20-1 and TRBJ2-2; TRBD1 matches at 11 bases. Per the germline V gene, CDR1 is DFQATT and CDR2 is SNEGSKA (reference sequence). CDR3 size: 15 residues.

The gene calls are TRBV10-3 and TRBJ2-6; D is possibly TRBD1 (6 bases). V was pared by 7 bases and J by 0 bases, with 19 bases between. The CDR3 has 18 residues. The germline gives CDR1 ENHRY, CDR2 SYGVKD. The CDR3 here is CAIKSGAGESSGANVLTF. CDR3 DNA: TGTGCCATCAAGAGCGGTGCAGGGGAAAGCTCTGGGGCCAACGTCCTGACTTTC.

This chain links TRBV7-2 with TRBJ2-7; 8 bases align to TRBD2. Germline values: CDR1 SGHTA, CDR2 FQGNSA. The CDR3 contains 13 residues. Trimming took 10 bases from V and 0 from J; bases not matched to a gene: 5. CDR3 region: CATYSGSSYEQYF. CDR3 DNA sequence: TGTGCCACCTACAGCGGGAGCTCCTACGAGCAGTACTTC.

This clonotype was observed at least ten times. V gene TRBV5-8 combines with J gene TRBJ1-6, with no clear D. CDR3 length: 12 residues. Germline values: CDR1 SGHTS, CDR2 YDEGEE. Trimming took off 6 bases at V and 8 bases at J, with 9 bases between the two ends. CDR3 in DNA: TGTGCCAGCACCCCCTGGGATTCACCCCTCCACTTT. Protein: CASTPWDSPLHF.

This clonotype appeared many times. The chain uses TRBV7-3 and TRBJ2-2; possibly TRBD1 for D (6 bases). V dropped 2 bases and J dropped 0 bases, with 10 bases sitting between them. The CDR3 is 16 amino acids. The germline V gene encodes CDR1 SGHTA and CDR2 FQGTGA. The CDR3: CASSLAGQPNTGELFF. The CDR3 region has the DNA TGTGCCAGCAGCTTAGCTGGACAGCCGAACACCGGGGAGCTGTTTTTT. The whole variable domain, filled in from reference TRBV7-3 and TRBJ2-2, reads GAGVSQTPSNKVTEKGKYVELRCDPISGHTALYWYRQSLGQGPEFLIYFQGTGAADDSGLPNDRFFAVRPEGSVSTLKIQRTERGDSAVYLCASSLAGQPNTGELFFGEGSRLTVL.

DNA of the CDR3: TGTGCCAGCAGCGTGGGACTAGCGGGAGGCCCCAAAGAGACCCAGTACTTC. This gives the protein CASSVGLAGGPKETQYF. The chain couples TRBV12-3 or TRBV12-4 to TRBJ2-5; TRBD2 aligns across 15 bases. V was pared by 6 bases and J by 3 bases, with 8 bases of the junction left unmatched. The CDR3 runs 17 residues.

In this sample, this clonotype turned up many times. V gene TRBV20-1 combines with J gene TRBJ2-5; D is ambiguous. The V end was cut by 6 bases, the J end by 2 bases, with 10 bases between. Germline CDR1 reads DFQATT; CDR2 reads SNEGSKA (reference sequence). This CDR3 spans 12 amino acids. The CDR3 coding sequence is TGCAGTGCCCCACCCAGGCAAGAGACCCAGTACTTC. Amino acid sequence: CSAPPRQETQYF.